This T cell receptor (beta chain) emerged from a study of T cell responses to AZD1222 COVID-19 vaccine. Recipients boosted at about 4 weeks or about 12 weeks are pooled. As regards this clone: The target antigen is unknown.

The method was immunoSEQ multiplex PCR; TCRdb's version includes in-frame clones alone and lacks a portion of them. The sample records 100,000 or so clones, 85% to 90% being singletons. Study-level findings and limits: White British people made up most donors, females outnumbered males, and clonal diversity was possibly underestimated. Spike-specific TCR breadth and depth went up after people got two AZD1222 doses. Repertoires were obtained only post-peak T cell response.

The V gene lost 0 bases and the J gene lost 4 bases, with 10 bases spanning the gap. There are 15 residues in the CDR3. Germline V CDR1 and CDR2: MDHEN, SYDVKM. The rearrangement links TRBV28 to TRBJ1-3; D possibly corresponds to TRBD1 (6 bases). This clonotype originated in an adult who received the AZD1222 COVID-19 vaccine. The material sequenced was peripheral blood, taken 28 days after the second AZD1222 dose. CDR3 sequence: CASSLWGARGNTIYF. The CDR3 nucleotides are TGTGCCAGCAGTTTATGGGGGGCGCGGGGAAACACCATATATTTT.